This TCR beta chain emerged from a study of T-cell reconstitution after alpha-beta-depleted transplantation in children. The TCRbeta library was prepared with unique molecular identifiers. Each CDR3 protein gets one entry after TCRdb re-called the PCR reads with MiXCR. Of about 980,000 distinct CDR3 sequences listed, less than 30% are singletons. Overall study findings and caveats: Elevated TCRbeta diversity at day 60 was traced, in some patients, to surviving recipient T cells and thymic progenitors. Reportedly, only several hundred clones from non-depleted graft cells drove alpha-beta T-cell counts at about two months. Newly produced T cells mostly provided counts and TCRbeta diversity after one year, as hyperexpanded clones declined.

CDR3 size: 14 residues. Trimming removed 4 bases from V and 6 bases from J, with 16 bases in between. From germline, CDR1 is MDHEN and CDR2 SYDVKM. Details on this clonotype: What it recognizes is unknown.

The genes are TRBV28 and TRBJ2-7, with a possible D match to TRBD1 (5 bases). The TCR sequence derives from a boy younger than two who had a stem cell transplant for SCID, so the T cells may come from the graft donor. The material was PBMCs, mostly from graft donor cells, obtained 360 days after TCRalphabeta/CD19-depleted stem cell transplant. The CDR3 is CASSSEQVYAEQYF. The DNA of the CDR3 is TGTGCCAGCAGTTCCGAACAGGTTTATGCCGAGCAGTACTTC.